The T cell receptor (beta chain) described here comes from a study of blood T cell repertoires in COVID-19. Sequencing was performed with immunoSEQ multiplex PCR; in TCRdb, only in-frame clones are kept and a portion is missing. The data hold nearly 350,000 clones, with over 80% observed a single time. Per the germline V gene, CDR1 is SGHAT and CDR2 is FQNNGV. V dropped 6 bases and J dropped 2; count of bases not matched to a gene: 5. CDR3 length equals 14 residues. This clone came up a few times. Sequenced material: peripheral blood. The chain employs TRBV11-2 and TRBJ2-7; 9 nucleotides agree with TRBD2. The source of this sequence is a woman in her forties or fifties with COVID-19, enrolled during active disease. CDR3 coding DNA: TGTGCCAGCAGTCCCTTAGCGGGAGCCTACGAGCAGTACTTC. Its translation: CASSPLAGAYEQYF.